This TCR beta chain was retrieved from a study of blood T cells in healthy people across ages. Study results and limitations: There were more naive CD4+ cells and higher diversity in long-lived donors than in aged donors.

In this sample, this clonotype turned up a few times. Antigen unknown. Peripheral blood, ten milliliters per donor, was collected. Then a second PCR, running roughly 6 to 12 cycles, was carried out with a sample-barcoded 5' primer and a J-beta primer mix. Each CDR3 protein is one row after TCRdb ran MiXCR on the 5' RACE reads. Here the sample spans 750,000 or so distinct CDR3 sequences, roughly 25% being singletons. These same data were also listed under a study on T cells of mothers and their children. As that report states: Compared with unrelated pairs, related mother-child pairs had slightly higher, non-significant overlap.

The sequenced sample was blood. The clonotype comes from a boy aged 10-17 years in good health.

The CDR3 DNA sequence: TGTGCCAGCAGCTCATCGACTCGGGGCGCATACACCGGGGAGCTGTTTTTT. This encodes CASSSSTRGAYTGELFF. The rearrangement joins TRBV7-2 to TRBJ2-2; D tentatively reads TRBD1 or TRBD2 (5 bases each). Trimming shortened V by 4 bases and J by 3 bases, and 18 bases separated the two germline ends. Germline assignment: CDR1 SGHTA and CDR2 FQGNSA. CDR3 size: 17 residues.